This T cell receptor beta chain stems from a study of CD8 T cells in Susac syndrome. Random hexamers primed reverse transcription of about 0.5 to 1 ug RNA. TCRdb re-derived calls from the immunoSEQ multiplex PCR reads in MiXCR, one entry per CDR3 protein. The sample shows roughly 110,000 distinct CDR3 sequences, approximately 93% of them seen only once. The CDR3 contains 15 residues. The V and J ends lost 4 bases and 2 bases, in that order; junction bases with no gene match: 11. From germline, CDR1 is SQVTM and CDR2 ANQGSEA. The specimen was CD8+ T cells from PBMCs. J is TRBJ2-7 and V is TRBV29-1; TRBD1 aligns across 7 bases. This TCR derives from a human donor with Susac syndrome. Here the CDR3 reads CSVGGRGQSPYEQYF. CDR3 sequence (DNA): TGCAGCGTTGGGGGAAGGGGACAGTCCCCCTACGAGCAGTACTTC.